These 2 T cell receptor beta chains came from one sample sequenced in a study of shared clonotypes between healthy human individuals. Profiling relied on immunoSEQ multiplex PCR, and the TCRdb table lists in-frame clones only, not all of them. Here the sample spans about 590,000 clones, 95% being singletons. CD45RO-negative, CCR7-selected cells formed the naive CD8 fraction, which excluded terminally differentiated effector memory CD45RA+ cells. Material: naive CD8+ T cells sorted from blood. These receptors were collected from a woman aged 25 to 39 in good health.

The chain links TRBV7-9 to TRBJ2-7; D is unresolved. V lost 3 bases to trimming and J lost 4 bases, with 16 bases between them. Germline V gene lookup returns CDR1 SEHNR and CDR2 FQNEAQ (reference sequence). The CDR3 is made up of 15 amino acids. CDR3 bases: TGTGCCAGCAGCTTCGCCCCGGCATCAAAATACGAGCAGTACTTC. Its protein is CASSFAPASKYEQYF.

This chain uses TRBV28 with TRBJ1-6; D might be TRBD1 (5 bases). CDR3 length: 15 residues. V lost 4 bases and J 6 bases, leaving 13 bases between the germline ends. The V gene's germline CDR1 is MDHEN and CDR2 SYDVKM. The CDR3 DNA is TGTGCCAGCAGTTCCCCCGGGGGTTTTAATTCACCCCTCCACTTT. Translated: CASSSPGGFNSPLHF.